Included here is one T cell receptor (beta chain) sequence, with context. What it binds is not known. Treatment given: over 15 received Ad26.COV2.S at low or high dose, single or two shots; 5 received placebo; per-sample allocation not given. Collection of samples fell on day 63 after the first vaccine or placebo injection. Profiling relied on immunoSEQ multiplex PCR, and the TCRdb table lists in-frame clones only, not all of them. Of approximately 300,000 clones listed, about 85% are singletons. This entry belongs to a study of Ad26.COV2.S vaccination and SARS-CoV-2 variants. Study in general: Enrolled in COV1001, the donor was in the Ad26.COV2.S trial arm, which received the vaccine. The study, taken as a whole, reports: The TCR-based breadth and depth measures might underestimate overall T cell responses. Ad26.COV2.S recipients had broader spike-specific TCRs (P = 0.0014). Vaccinees and placebo recipients showed similar non-spike TCR breadth.

CDR1 is SEHNR and CDR2 is FQNEAQ in the germline V gene (reference sequence). The CDR3 runs 15 residues. The chain has TRBV7-9 and TRBJ2-2; TRBD1 matches at 8 bases. The clonotype originates from a person between 18 and 65 years old who received the Ad26.COV2.S COVID-19 vaccine or a placebo. The specimen was peripheral blood, collected in a trial of Ad26.COV2.S vaccine versus placebo. This chain's CDR3 is CGLAGGPTHTGELFF. CDR3 bases: TGTGGCTTAGCAGGGGGCCCCACGCACACCGGGGAGCTGTTTTTT.